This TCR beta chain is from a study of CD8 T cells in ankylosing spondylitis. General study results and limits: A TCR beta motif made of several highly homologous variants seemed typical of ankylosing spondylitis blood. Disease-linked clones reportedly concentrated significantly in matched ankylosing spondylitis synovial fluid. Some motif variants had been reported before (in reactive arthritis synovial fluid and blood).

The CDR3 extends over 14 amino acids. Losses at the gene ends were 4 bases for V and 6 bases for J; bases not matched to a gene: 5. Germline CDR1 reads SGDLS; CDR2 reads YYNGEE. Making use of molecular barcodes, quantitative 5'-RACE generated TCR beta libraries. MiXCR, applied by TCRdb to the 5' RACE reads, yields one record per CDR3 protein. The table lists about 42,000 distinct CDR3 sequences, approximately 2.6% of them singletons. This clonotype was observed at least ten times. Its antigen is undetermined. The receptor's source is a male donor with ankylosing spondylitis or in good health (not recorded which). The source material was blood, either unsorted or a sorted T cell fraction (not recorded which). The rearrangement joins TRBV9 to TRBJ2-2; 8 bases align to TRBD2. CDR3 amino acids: CASSTREGAGELFF. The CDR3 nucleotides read TGTGCCAGCAGCACTCGGGAGGGGGCCGGGGAGCTGTTTTTT.